The 5 T cell receptor beta chains below come from one sample, sequenced in a study of T cells after yellow fever vaccination. MiXCR, run by TCRdb on the 5' RACE reads, gives a single entry per CDR3 protein. The sample includes about 350,000 distinct CDR3 sequences, 4.1% of them seen just once. The specimen comprised PBMCs, sampled 5 days after the yellow fever booster vaccination. The receptor source for this set is a man younger than 35 who received the YFV17D yellow fever vaccine.

There are a few counts of this clonotype. The V and J genes are TRBV7-3 and TRBJ2-2; 8 nucleotides match TRBD1. The CDR3 loop spans 14 amino acids. Per the germline V gene, CDR1 is SGHTA and CDR2 is FQGTGA. Germline trimming cut 5 bases from V and 7 bases from J; bases unmatched to any gene: 6. The CDR3 bases are TGTGCCAGCAGCCCAGGGGGCGCGGTCGGGGAGCTGTTTTTT. Translated, it gives CASSPGGAVGELFF.

This clonotype came up a few times. This chain uses TRBV6-1 with TRBJ2-5, with 9 bases matching TRBD2. Germline V gene data show CDR1 as MNHNS and CDR2 as SASEGT. The length of the CDR3 is 15 residues. The ends lost 2 bases at V and 1 base at J; junction bases unmatched: 2. The CDR3 here is CASSELAGTQETQYF. In DNA form, the CDR3 reads TGTGCCAGCAGTGAACTAGCGGGGACCCAAGAGACCCAGTACTTC.

The chain employs TRBV5-1 and TRBJ1-2, with D possibly TRBD1 on 6 matching bases. The ends were cut back, 4 bases at V and 0 bases at J, with 22 bases in the middle. The CDR3 is 18 residues long. The germline V gene has CDR1 SGHRS and CDR2 YFSETQ. The CDR3 DNA follows: TGCGCCAGCAGCCAGGGAGGGACACCCTCCAATACTAACTATGGCTACACCTTC. It codes for CASSQGGTPSNTNYGYTF. Drawing the rest from reference TRBV5-1 and TRBJ1-2, the complete variable domain is KAGVTQTPRYLIKTRGQQVTLSCSPISGHRSVSWYQQTPGQGLQFLFEYFSETQRNKGNFPGRFSGRQFSNSRSEMNVSTLELGDSALYLCASSQGGTPSNTNYGYTFGSGTRLTVV.

In its sample, this clonotype was seen a few times. The chain combines TRBV6-5 with TRBJ1-2, with D unresolved. The CDR3 is 13 amino acids. The V end was cut by 2 bases, the J end by 5 bases, with 9 bases between. The germline gives CDR1 MNHEY, CDR2 SVGAGI. The CDR3 bases are TGTGCCAGCAGTTACCTCGGATTTTATGGCTACACCTTC. This gives the protein CASSYLGFYGYTF.

This clonotype was counted a few times. The CDR3 sequence is CATSDSRTGGQETQYF. As DNA, the CDR3 is TGTGCCACCAGTGATTCGCGTACCGGCGGCCAAGAGACCCAGTACTTC. The chain is built from TRBV24-1 and TRBJ2-5; D ambiguous. Per the germline V gene, CDR1 is KGHDR and CDR2 is SFDVKD. This CDR3 has 16 amino acids. Deletions cut 2 bases from V and 1 base from J, with 13 bases between.